This passage covers 16 T cell receptor beta chains from one sample sequenced in a study of technical replicates of blood from a few donors (TCRdb year 2017). The library was built by means of the immunoSEQ multiplex PCR assay. The immuneACCESS repertoire file appears here via TCRdb, limited to in-frame rearrangements. These files lack a portion of the clones; in checked studies, under half of the deficit traces to unresolved V genes, and the cause of the others is not known. The sample table holds 58,000 or so clones, of which 86% were seen once. Approximately 5.1% of the sample is taken by the ten largest. Sequenced sample: PBMCs. The receptors come from a human donor in good health. Some clones in this sample may be carry-over from other donors' samples.

The V gene is TRBV7-3, the J gene TRBJ2-1; 11 bases fit TRBD1. CDR1 is SGHTA and CDR2 is FQGTGA in the germline V gene. The CDR3 totals 15 residues. V lost 3 bases to trimming and J lost 4 bases; unmatched junction nucleotides: 2. Written as DNA, the CDR3 is TGTGCCAGCAGCTTTGGGACAGGGGGTTACAATGAGCAGTTCTTC. Protein sequence: CASSFGTGGYNEQFF.

The chain carries TRBV7-2 and TRBJ1-1; D unresolved. The CDR3 sequence is 14 residues long. V was pared by 1 base and J by 7 bases, with 13 bases between. Germline CDR1 is SGHTA and CDR2 is FQGNSA. The CDR3 protein is CASSLVLSDIEAFF. The CDR3 bases are TGTGCCAGCAGCTTAGTATTGTCAGACATTGAAGCTTTCTTT.

J is TRBJ1-2 and V is TRBV6-6; perhaps TRBD1 as D (6 bases). CDR3 length: 15 amino acids. From germline, CDR1 is MNHNY and CDR2 SVGAGI (reference sequence). Trimming took 4 bases from V and 5 from J, leaving 17 bases between them. In nucleotides, the CDR3 is TGTGCCAGCAGTTCCACGGGGGGCTCGGGGTATGGCTACACCTTC. It yields the protein CASSSTGGSGYGYTF.

The chain couples TRBV7-3 to TRBJ2-3, with TRBD2 identical over 9 bases. The CDR3 consists of 14 residues. CDR1 is SGHTA, CDR2 FQGTGA, per germline. V was pared by 5 bases and J by 5 bases, with 5 bases of the junction left unmatched. Written as DNA, the CDR3 is TGTGCCAGCAGCCGCGGGGGGGCGGTAGATACGCAGTATTTT. Translated: CASSRGGAVDTQYF.

The genes are TRBV9 and TRBJ1-5; 10 nucleotides agree with TRBD1. CDR1 and CDR2 (germline): SGDLS, YYNGEE. V lost 3 bases, J lost 9 bases, and 18 bases stayed unmatched. This CDR3 is 18 amino acids long. CDR3: CASSATPGTGAVERPQHF. In DNA, the CDR3 is TGTGCCAGCAGCGCGACCCCCGGGACAGGGGCTGTGGAAAGGCCCCAGCATTTT.

This clone was seen once. The gene calls are TRBV6-6 and TRBJ2-1; TRBD2 matches 11 bases. Germline values: CDR1 MNHNY, CDR2 SVGAGI (reference sequence). There are 15 residues in the CDR3. V gave up 6 bases and J gave up 7 bases; unmatched junction bases: 8. Here the CDR3 reads CASSNSGGGNNEQFF. In DNA form, the CDR3 reads TGTGCCAGCAGCAATAGCGGGGGGGGCAATAATGAGCAGTTCTTC.

CDR3 loop: CASSILIRSSNTGELFF. CDR3 coding DNA: TGTGCCAGCAGCATCTTGATCAGATCCTCGAACACCGGGGAGCTGTTTTTT. The chain carries TRBV21-1 and TRBJ2-2; TRBD1, the table's D call, was not compared with the DNA. TRBV21-1 is a documented pseudogene. CDR3 size: 17 residues.

The chain carries TRBV7-9 and TRBJ2-6; D is uncertain. The CDR3 spans 16 residues. Germline V gene sequence: CDR1 SEHNR, CDR2 FQNEAQ (reference sequence). V was clipped by 6 bases and J by 0 bases, with 12 bases between them. CDR3 amino acids: CASRLAGTSGANVLTF. CDR3 bases: TGTGCCAGCAGATTGGCAGGAACCTCTGGGGCCAACGTCCTGACTTTC.

V gene TRBV10-3 combines with J gene TRBJ2-2, with a tentative D call TRBD1 (6 bases). The germline gives CDR1 ENHRY, CDR2 SYGVKD. The CDR3 is made up of 14 amino acids. V gave up 6 bases and J gave up 7 bases, with 15 bases separating them. The CDR3 region has the DNA TGTGCCATCAGGGAACAGGGTACGGACGGGGAGCTGTTTTTT. Translating gives CAIREQGTDGELFF.

The rearrangement joins TRBV25-1 to TRBJ1-2, with 11 bases that match TRBD1. Germline CDR1 and CDR2: MGHDK and SYGVNS. The CDR3 has 15 residues. V was clipped by 4 bases and J by 5 bases; unmatched bases: 6. In nucleotides, the CDR3 is TGTGCCAGCAGTGCCCCCGGGACAGGGGGATATGGCTACACCTTC. Its protein is CASSAPGTGGYGYTF.

The V gene is TRBV5-6, the J gene TRBJ1-5; possible D gene TRBD1, 6 bases. CDR3 size: 15 residues. V shed 2 bases and J shed 3 bases, with 12 bases lying between them. Germline CDR1 reads SGHDT; CDR2 reads YYEEEE. The CDR3 protein is CASSFKGGSNQPQHF. CDR3 coding DNA: TGTGCCAGCAGCTTCAAGGGGGGGTCCAATCAGCCCCAGCATTTT.

The V gene is TRBV5-1, the J gene TRBJ1-1; 8 nucleotides align to TRBD1. The germline V gene encodes CDR1 SGHRS and CDR2 YFSETQ. V shed 0 bases and J 6 bases; nucleotides not matched to a gene: 10. The CDR3 extends over 16 amino acids. As DNA, the CDR3 is TGCGCCAGCAGCTTGGGTGCAGGGGGCGAGTGGGCTGAAGCTTTCTTT. Its protein is CASSLGAGGEWAEAFF.

V is TRBV7-3 and J is TRBJ2-3; D ambiguous. Trimming took 5 bases from V and 4 from J, leaving 7 bases between them. This CDR3 has 12 amino acids. Germline CDR1 and CDR2: SGHTA and FQGTGA. CDR3 region: CASSAEADTQYF. The CDR3 coding sequence is TGTGCCAGCAGCGCCGAGGCAGATACGCAGTATTTT.

The chain links TRBV5-4 to TRBJ1-2; TRBD1 matches at 7 bases. V dropped 4 bases and J dropped 7; count of bases not matched to a gene: 10. CDR1 and CDR2 from the germline V gene are SGHNT and YYREEE (reference sequence). CDR3 size: 14 residues. The CDR3 reads CASSQKYRGGGYTF. The CDR3 DNA reads TGTGCCAGCAGCCAGAAATACAGGGGAGGTGGCTACACCTTC.

This chain connects TRBV18 to TRBJ2-7; 7 bases map to TRBD2. V dropped 3 bases and J dropped 9; count of bases not matched to a gene: 11. The CDR3 totals 14 residues. The germline V gene encodes CDR1 KGHSH and CDR2 LQKENI. The CDR3 nucleotides read TGTGCCAGCTCACCGGCTAGCGGAATACTTGTGCAGTACTTC. Residues: CASSPASGILVQYF.

This clone appeared a few times. The genes are TRBV19 and TRBJ2-6; TRBD1 aligns across 8 bases. The CDR3 runs 16 residues. Germline CDR1 and CDR2: LNHDA and SQIVND (reference sequence). Unmatched junction bases numbered 7, after V lost 5 bases and J lost 4 bases. This CDR3 reads CASSLGQGAGANVLTF. CDR3 coding DNA: TGTGCCAGTAGTCTAGGACAGGGCGCCGGGGCCAACGTCCTGACTTTC.